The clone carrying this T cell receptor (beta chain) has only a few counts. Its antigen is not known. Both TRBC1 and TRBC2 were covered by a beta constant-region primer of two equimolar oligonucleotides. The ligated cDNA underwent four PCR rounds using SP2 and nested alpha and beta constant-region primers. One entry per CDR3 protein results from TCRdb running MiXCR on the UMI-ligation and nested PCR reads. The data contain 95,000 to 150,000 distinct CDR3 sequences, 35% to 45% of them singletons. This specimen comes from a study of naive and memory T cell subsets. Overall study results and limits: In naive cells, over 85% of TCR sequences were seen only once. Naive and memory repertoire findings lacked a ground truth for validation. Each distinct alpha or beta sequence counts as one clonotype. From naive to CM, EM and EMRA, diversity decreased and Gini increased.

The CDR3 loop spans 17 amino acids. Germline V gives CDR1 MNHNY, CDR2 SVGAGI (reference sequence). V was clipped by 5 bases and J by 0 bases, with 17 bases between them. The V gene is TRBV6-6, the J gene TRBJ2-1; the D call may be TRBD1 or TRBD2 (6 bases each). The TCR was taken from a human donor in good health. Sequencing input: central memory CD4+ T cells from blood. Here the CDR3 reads CASSTTKGGSSYNEQFF. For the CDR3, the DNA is TGTGCCAGCAGTACAACAAAAGGGGGGAGCTCCTACAATGAGCAGTTCTTC.